This entry describes one T cell receptor (beta chain). Without the conserved terminal phenylalanine or tryptophan, this CDR3 likely stems from a read error. TCRdb ran MiXCR on the 5' RACE reads and lists one entry per CDR3 protein. The table has a few hundred thousand distinct CDR3 sequences, around 18% seen once. The data belong to a study of identical twins. The ends lost 5 bases at V and 3 bases at J; junction bases unmatched: 7. This CDR3 spans 14 amino acids. Germline-derived CDR1 and CDR2 are DFQATT and SNEGSKA (reference sequence). Sequencing was done on a sample of naive T cells sorted from blood. The chain is built from TRBV20-1 and TRBJ2-7, with 10 bases identical to TRBD1. The sequence was obtained from a man between 45 and 60 years old in good health. The CDR3 loop is CSALRRDRGYEQYL. CDR3 sequence (DNA): TGCAGTGCTTTACGACGGGACAGGGGCTACGAGCAGTACCTC.